Each of the 8 T cell receptor beta chains below was sequenced from the same sample in a study of shared clonotypes between healthy human individuals. Libraries were prepared by immunoSEQ multiplex PCR; TCRdb keeps only in-frame clonotypes and omits some of them. The sample lists roughly 700,000 clones; 90% were seen once. Sequenced sample: memory CD8+ T cells from PBMCs. Noted subset: CD45RO+ cells pooled with CCR7-negative TemRA cells. All receptors derive from a man aged 18 to 30 in good health. Some clones in this sample may be carry-over from other donors' samples.

With regard to this clone: Other DNA sequences in the same sample also yield this CDR3. Here the CDR3 reads CAISGDRGADYGYTF. CDR3 in DNA: TGTGCCATCAGTGGGGACAGGGGAGCGGACTATGGCTACACCTTC. The genes are TRBV10-3 and TRBJ1-2, with 10 nucleotides matching TRBD1. In germline, CDR1 is ENHRY, CDR2 SYGVKD. The CDR3 is made up of 15 amino acids. V shed 4 bases, J shed 3 bases, and the junction held 5 bases outside the gene matches.

V usage is TRBV5-5 and J usage is TRBJ2-5; D call uncertain. The CDR3 length is 14 residues. Germline CDR1 and CDR2: SGHKS and YYEKEE (reference sequence). V lost 2 bases and J 5 bases, leaving 13 bases between the germline ends. The CDR3 DNA is TGTGCCAGCAGCTTAGGCCGCTCAATGGAGACCCAGTACTTC. This gives the protein CASSLGRSMETQYF.

This clone occurred a few times. This chain connects TRBV4-1 to TRBJ1-1; D is possibly TRBD1 (5 bases). The length of the CDR3 is 14 residues. V was trimmed by 6 bases and J by 0 bases, leaving 11 bases between them. The germline gives CDR1 MGHRA, CDR2 YSYEKL. The CDR3 sequence is CASRDKGMNTEAFF. DNA of the CDR3: TGCGCCAGCAGGGACAAGGGGATGAACACTGAAGCTTTCTTT.

The genes are TRBV28 and TRBJ2-7, with D perhaps TRBD1 or TRBD2 (6 bases each). The CDR3 consists of 14 residues. The germline V and J ends were trimmed by 8 bases and 0 bases, with 14 bases remaining between them. Germline assignment: CDR1 MDHEN and CDR2 SYDVKM. CDR3 sequence (DNA): TGTGCCAGCGGAGGGACACCTAGCTCCTACGAGCAGTACTTC. It specifies CASGGTPSSYEQYF. The variable domain in full, with the rest retrieved from reference TRBV28 and TRBJ2-7, is DVKVTQSSRYLVKRTGEKVFLECVQDMDHENMFWYRQDPGLGLRLIYFSYDVKMKEKGDIPEGYSVSREKKERFSLILESASTNQTSMYLCASGGTPSSYEQYFGPGTRLTVT.

This chain uses TRBV30 with TRBJ2-2; 10 bases map to TRBD2. This CDR3 is built from 14 residues. V trimming: 3 bases; J trimming: 6 bases; junction bases outside the gene matches: 4. CDR1 GTSNPN and CDR2 SVGIG come from the germline V gene (reference sequence). Written as DNA, the CDR3 is TGTGCCTGGAGATCTAGCGGGAGTTCCGGGGAGCTGTTTTTT. Translation: CAWRSSGSSGELFF.

This clone occurred once. The sample contains more than one DNA sequence encoding this CDR3. This chain joins TRBV27 and TRBJ1-5; possibly TRBD1 for D (5 bases). Germline V gene sequence: CDR1 MNHEY, CDR2 SMNVEV (reference sequence). V gave up 0 bases and J gave up 2 bases, with 5 bases separating them. The CDR3 is made up of 14 amino acids. Written as DNA, the CDR3 is TGTGCCAGCAGTTTATCGGGGGGCAATCAGCCCCAGCATTTT. This gives the protein CASSLSGGNQPQHF.

V is TRBV29-1 and J is TRBJ2-7; possibly TRBD2 for D (6 bases). Germline CDR1 and CDR2: SQVTM and ANQGSEA. V shed 2 bases and J shed 3 bases, with 17 bases lying between them. There are 15 residues in the CDR3. The CDR3, as DNA: TGCAGCGTTGAATTTCGGCGGGATAAGGACTACGAGCAGTACTTC. It specifies CSVEFRRDKDYEQYF.

In its sample, this clone was seen once. V gene TRBV9 combines with J gene TRBJ2-6, with 7 nucleotides matching TRBD1. Germline values: CDR1 SGDLS, CDR2 YYNGEE. V shed 4 bases and J 2 bases; nucleotides not matched to a gene: 12. The CDR3 covers 18 residues. DNA for the CDR3: TGTGCCAGCAGCCCCATGGGACAGCCTTCCCCTGGGGCCAACGTCCTGACTTTC. It encodes CASSPMGQPSPGANVLTF.